This paragraph reports one TCR beta chain. What it binds is unknown. A much larger clone lies one base from this, so it may be a read error. This sample was taken from a study of blood T cells in healthy people across ages. Trimming took off 0 bases at V and 6 bases at J, with 9 bases between the two ends. CDR1 and CDR2 (germline): SQVTM, ANQGSEA. The CDR3 spans 13 residues. Study observations and caveats: When one million T cells were used, diversity estimates were thought to be underestimates.

Primed by a sample-barcoded 5' primer and a J-beta primer mix, a second PCR proceeded for about 6 to 11 cycles. Using its own MiXCR run on the 5' RACE reads, TCRdb lists one record per CDR3 protein. Altogether 1.5 million to 2 million distinct CDR3 sequences are present, almost 35% being singletons, with the ten largest covering roughly 12%. The chain links TRBV29-1 to TRBJ2-1; D is unclear. This TCR was recovered from a woman aged 25 to 39 in good health. Sequencing used blood. Written as DNA, the CDR3 is TGCAGCGTTGAAGATGCTGGGGTCAATGAGCAGTTCTTC. Its translation: CSVEDAGVNEQFF.